The subject of this entry is one TCR beta chain. What it binds is unknown. Only in-frame clones appear in the TCRdb table, and some are missing; sequencing was by immunoSEQ multiplex PCR. The sample consists of over 75,000 clones, roughly nine tenths of them appearing once. This sample was taken from a study of T cell responses to AZD1222 COVID-19 vaccine. Whole-study findings and limits: Clonal diversity was possibly underestimated, and white British individuals and females predominated among donors. Spike-specific TCR repertoires showed rising breadth and depth after two AZD1222 doses.

The CDR3 loop spans 14 amino acids. J gave up 4 bases and V 4 bases, and 3 bases lay outside the gene matches. Germline CDR1 reads MNHEY; CDR2 reads SMNVEV (reference sequence). Source: peripheral blood, taken 28 days after the second AZD1222 dose. This receptor was identified in an adult who received the AZD1222 COVID-19 vaccine. The chain couples TRBV27 to TRBJ1-4, with 7 bases identical to TRBD1. This CDR3 is CASSSGQLNEKLFF. CDR3 bases: TGTGCCAGCAGTTCGGGACAGCTTAATGAAAAACTGTTTTTT.